A selection of T cell receptor beta chains follows, all from one sample in a study of blood T cell repertoires in COVID-19. Clones were sequenced by immunoSEQ multiplex PCR, and TCRdb holds only the in-frame ones, with some missing. This table has approximately 290,000 clones, 80% to 90% appearing once. The sample comprised PBMCs or T cells enriched from blood (not recorded which). The source is a woman aged 25-40 years who had recovered from COVID-19. CDR3s include the opening cysteine and the closing phenylalanine or tryptophan. Fields, in order: V gene, J gene, clone size, D gene, CDR3 DNA, CDR3 protein. A D gene is named only where the DNA matches it firmly. Expanded clones get a size class; other rows say once, few or many, or leave the size out.

TRBV16,TRBJ1-4,medium-sized,-,TGTGCCAGCAGCCAATTCGGTACTAATGAAAAACTGTTTTTT,CASSQFGTNEKLFF
TRBV7-9,TRBJ2-7,-,TRBD1,TGTGCCAGCATCCGGACAGGGACCTACGAGCAGTACTTC,CASIRTGTYEQYF
TRBV25-1,TRBJ1-4,-,-,TGTGCCAGCAGTGAGACAGCAACTAATGAAAAACTGTTTTTT,CASSETATNEKLFF
TRBV12-3/TRBV12-4,TRBJ1-5,few,TRBD1,TGTGCCAGCACTGACAGGGATCAGCCCCAGCATTTT,CASTDRDQPQHF
TRBV18,TRBJ2-1,-,TRBD2,TGTGCCAGCACCCTAGGACTAGCCCTCCAAGATGAGCAGTTCTTC,CASTLGLALQDEQFF
TRBV2,TRBJ2-7,-,-,TGTGCCAGCAGTATTACGGACTATGTTCCGGGGGAGCAGTACTTC,CASSITDYVPGEQYF
TRBV7-9,TRBJ2-1,few,TRBD1,TGTGCCAGCAGCTTAGAGGGACAGTACAATGAGCAGTTCTTC,CASSLEGQYNEQFF
TRBV5-1,TRBJ2-7,-,-,TGCGCCAGCAGCTTGGCCGTGCTACGCGAGCAGTACTTC,CASSLAVLREQYF
TRBV12-5,TRBJ2-2,-,TRBD2,TGTGCTAGTGGTTTGGCCTTCAACCTCCCGGGACTAGCGGAGAACACCGGGGAGCTGTTTTTT,CASGLAFNLPGLAENTGELFF
TRBV18,TRBJ1-6,-,TRBD1,TGTGCCAGCTCACCAACGATAGGGACAGGATCAAGTTCACCCCTCCACTTT,CASSPTIGTGSSSPLHF
TRBV3-1/TRBV3-2,TRBJ2-1,-,TRBD2,TGTGCCAGCACCCGACTAGCGGGGGGGGCCAATGAGCAGTTCTTC,CASTRLAGGANEQFF
TRBV2,TRBJ1-1,-,-,TGTGCCAGCAGTGTGACAGACACTGAAGCTTTCTTT,CASSVTDTEAFF
TRBV3-1/TRBV3-2,TRBJ2-1,-,-,TGTGCCAGCAGCCAAGGGACGGGGAGCTCCTACAATGAGCAGTTCTTC,CASSQGTGSSYNEQFF
TRBV11-3,TRBJ1-5,-,TRBD1,TGTGCCAGCAGCTTAACCGGGACAGGGAATCAGCCCCAGCATTTT,CASSLTGTGNQPQHF
TRBV24-1,TRBJ2-3,-,-,TGTGCCACCAGTGAGGAAGTAGGACCAGGGGATACGCAGTATTTT,CATSEEVGPGDTQYF
TRBV7-2,TRBJ1-2,many,-,TGTGCCAGCAGCCTCCCGGGGGTTAGTGGCTACACCTTC,CASSLPGVSGYTF
TRBV6-5,TRBJ2-6,-,-,TGTGCCAGCACCAGCTCTGGGGCCAACGTCCTGACTTTC,CASTSSGANVLTF
TRBV6-2/TRBV6-3,TRBJ1-5,few,TRBD1,TGTGCCAGCAGTTACTTCAGGGGGAATCAGCCCCAGCATTTT,CASSYFRGNQPQHF
TRBV11-2,TRBJ1-6,-,-,TGTGCCAGCAGCGCACAGGGAACCCTTAATTCACCCCTCCACTTT,CASSAQGTLNSPLHF
TRBV2,TRBJ1-5,-,TRBD1,TGTGCCAGTCAGGGGGCCTACAATCAGCCCCAGCATTTT,CASQGAYNQPQHF
TRBV7-2,TRBJ2-3,-,TRBD1,TGTGCCAGCAGCCTGGACAGGGTGAGCACAGATACGCAGTATTTT,CASSLDRVSTDTQYF
TRBV4-1,TRBJ1-1,-,TRBD1,TGCGCCAGCAGCCAAGATGGGGGGACAGGGCGGCCCCCTTTAGGCACTGAAGCTTTCTTT,CASSQDGGTGRPPLGTEAFF
TRBV5-1,TRBJ2-7,-,-,TGCGCCAGCAGCTTGGTTAGGGGTCCCATCTACGAGCAGTACTTC,CASSLVRGPIYEQYF
TRBV7-9,TRBJ1-2,-,TRBD1,TGTGCCAGCAGCGCAACAGGGGTCCTGTCCTATGGCTACACCTTC,CASSATGVLSYGYTF
TRBV6-5,TRBJ1-2,-,TRBD1,TGTGCCAGCAGCCCCCCAGGGGGTGGCTACACCTTC,CASSPPGGGYTF
TRBV3-1/TRBV3-2,TRBJ1-1,-,-,TGTGCCAGCAACACCTGGGGGGGGCAGGCGAACACTGAAGCTTTCTTT,CASNTWGGQANTEAFF
TRBV5-1,TRBJ2-7,-,TRBD2,TGCGCCAGCAGCCCTCACAGCGGGGGGAGCTCCTACGAGCAGTACTTC,CASSPHSGGSSYEQYF
TRBV5-1,TRBJ2-3,-,-,TGCGCCAGCAGCTTGTGGAGTAACGGGGCAGATACGCAGTATTTT,CASSLWSNGADTQYF